The rows below give T cell receptor beta chains drawn from one sample of a study of blood T cell repertoires in COVID-19. Data came from immunoSEQ multiplex PCR; TCRdb stores just in-frame clones and leaves some out. Here the sample spans 200,000 to 250,000 clones, roughly 84% being singletons. Sample: peripheral blood. The source of these receptors is an elderly woman with acute or convalescent COVID-19. Each CDR3 is given with its conserved first and last residue. The D gene is left open where the match is weak. The listing skips clone size in some rows; elsewhere it reads once, few, many or a size class.

d_call: .; clone_size: .; j_call: TRBJ1-6; v_call: TRBV5-4; cdr3_aa: CASTQSPPGLNRSPLHF; cdr3_nt: TGTGCCAGCACCCAATCTCCACCGGGACTCAACCGGTCACCCCTCCACTTT
d_call: TRBD2; clone_size: .; j_call: TRBJ2-3; v_call: TRBV29-1; cdr3_aa: CSTGTSGVQGTDTQYF; cdr3_nt: TGCAGTACCGGGACTAGCGGGGTCCAAGGAACAGATACGCAGTATTTT
d_call: TRBD1; clone_size: .; j_call: TRBJ1-1; v_call: TRBV10-3; cdr3_aa: CAISHGTGRLAEAFF; cdr3_nt: TGTGCCATCAGTCATGGGACAGGGAGATTGGCTGAAGCTTTCTTT
d_call: TRBD1; clone_size: .; j_call: TRBJ2-1; v_call: TRBV27; cdr3_aa: CASSLSPRGQGALGEQFF; cdr3_nt: TGTGCCAGCAGTTTATCGCCCCGCGGACAGGGGGCACTCGGTGAGCAGTTCTTC
d_call: TRBD1; clone_size: .; j_call: TRBJ1-3; v_call: TRBV11-3; cdr3_aa: CASSSGQRQRNTIYF; cdr3_nt: TGTGCCAGCAGCTCGGGACAGCGACAACGAAACACCATATATTTT
d_call: TRBD1; clone_size: .; j_call: TRBJ2-5; v_call: TRBV27; cdr3_aa: CASSLEYRGQTQYF; cdr3_nt: TGTGCCAGCAGTTTAGAGTACAGGGGCCAGACCCAGTACTTC
d_call: .; clone_size: .; j_call: TRBJ1-2; v_call: TRBV20-1; cdr3_aa: CSGAADSGYTF; cdr3_nt: TGCAGTGGGGCGGCAGACAGTGGCTACACCTTC
d_call: .; clone_size: .; j_call: TRBJ2-7; v_call: TRBV21-1; cdr3_aa: CASRIADFPRSYEQYF; cdr3_nt: TGTGCCAGCCGAATTGCGGACTTCCCAAGGAGCTACGAGCAGTACTTC
d_call: .; clone_size: once; j_call: TRBJ2-2; v_call: TRBV6-5; cdr3_aa: CASSRGSYNTGELFF; cdr3_nt: TGTGCCAGCAGTAGGGGGTCCTATAACACCGGGGAGCTGTTTTTT
d_call: TRBD1; clone_size: .; j_call: TRBJ2-3; v_call: TRBV5-4; cdr3_aa: CASSSNHRGTSTDTQYF; cdr3_nt: TGTGCCAGCAGTTCCAACCACAGGGGGACAAGCACAGATACGCAGTATTTT
d_call: .; clone_size: .; j_call: TRBJ2-2; v_call: TRBV6-1; cdr3_aa: CASSGSWTANTGELFF; cdr3_nt: TGTGCCAGCAGTGGGTCGTGGACAGCGAACACCGGGGAGCTGTTTTTT
d_call: TRBD1; clone_size: .; j_call: TRBJ2-7; v_call: TRBV10-3; cdr3_aa: CAGGSGTGVEQYF; cdr3_nt: TGTGCCGGGGGATCCGGGACAGGGGTCGAGCAGTACTTC
d_call: .; clone_size: .; j_call: TRBJ1-1; v_call: TRBV5-4; cdr3_aa: CASNWFGGTEAFF; cdr3_nt: TGTGCCAGCAATTGGTTCGGGGGTACTGAAGCTTTCTTT
d_call: .; clone_size: .; j_call: TRBJ2-7; v_call: TRBV5-1; cdr3_aa: CASSLGPTESYEQYF; cdr3_nt: TGCGCCAGCAGCTTGGGCCCGACAGAATCCTACGAGCAGTACTTC
d_call: .; clone_size: few; j_call: TRBJ1-3; v_call: TRBV6-5; cdr3_aa: CASRARQGNTIYF; cdr3_nt: TGTGCCAGCAGGGCTCGACAGGGAAACACCATATATTTT
d_call: .; clone_size: .; j_call: TRBJ1-5; v_call: TRBV7-2; cdr3_aa: CASSSGQPQHF; cdr3_nt: TGTGCCAGCAGCTCCGGTCAGCCCCAGCATTTT
d_call: .; clone_size: .; j_call: TRBJ1-3; v_call: TRBV19; cdr3_aa: CASSQTVHSGNTIYF; cdr3_nt: TGTGCCAGTAGCCAGACAGTCCACTCTGGAAACACCATATATTTT
d_call: .; clone_size: .; j_call: TRBJ1-2; v_call: TRBV12-3/TRBV12-4; cdr3_aa: CASSLGVEDGYTF; cdr3_nt: TGTGCCAGCAGTTTAGGGGTCGAGGATGGCTACACCTTC
d_call: TRBD1; clone_size: .; j_call: TRBJ1-5; v_call: TRBV4-3; cdr3_aa: CASSQVHDRASNQPQHF; cdr3_nt: TGCGCCAGCAGCCAAGTCCATGACAGGGCTAGCAATCAGCCCCAGCATTTT
d_call: .; clone_size: .; j_call: TRBJ1-1; v_call: TRBV11-2; cdr3_aa: CASSLRLKNTEAFF; cdr3_nt: TGTGCCAGCAGCTTAAGACTGAAGAACACTGAAGCTTTCTTT
d_call: .; clone_size: .; j_call: TRBJ1-2; v_call: TRBV7-3; cdr3_aa: CASSPAVGGGYTF; cdr3_nt: TGTGCCAGCAGCCCCGCGGTTGGAGGGGGCTACACCTTC
d_call: .; clone_size: .; j_call: TRBJ1-2; v_call: TRBV3-1/TRBV3-2; cdr3_aa: CASSRVSARNYGYTF; cdr3_nt: TGTGCCAGCAGCCGAGTCAGCGCCCGGAACTATGGCTACACCTTC
d_call: .; clone_size: .; j_call: TRBJ1-2; v_call: TRBV6-5; cdr3_aa: CASSYSNNQGHHGYTF; cdr3_nt: TGTGCCAGCAGTTACTCGAACAATCAGGGTCACCATGGCTACACCTTC
d_call: .; clone_size: .; j_call: TRBJ2-7; v_call: TRBV28; cdr3_aa: CASSPDSRSSYEQYF; cdr3_nt: TGTGCCAGCAGCCCGGACAGTCGTAGCTCCTACGAGCAGTACTTC
d_call: .; clone_size: .; j_call: TRBJ1-3; v_call: TRBV28; cdr3_aa: CASSSGGIPNTIYF; cdr3_nt: TGTGCCAGCAGCTCCGGAGGGATCCCAAACACCATATATTTT
d_call: .; clone_size: .; j_call: TRBJ1-4; v_call: TRBV7-9; cdr3_aa: CASSLAELTNEKLFF; cdr3_nt: TGTGCCAGCAGCTTAGCGGAGTTAACTAATGAAAAACTGTTTTTT
d_call: .; clone_size: .; j_call: TRBJ1-1; v_call: TRBV5-4; cdr3_aa: CASSLWGGLVMNTEAFF; cdr3_nt: TGTGCCAGCAGCTTGTGGGGGGGACTAGTTATGAACACTGAAGCTTTCTTT
d_call: .; clone_size: .; j_call: TRBJ1-1; v_call: TRBV7-2; cdr3_aa: CASSLYSGSGAFF; cdr3_nt: TGTGCCAGCAGCTTATATTCGGGCTCGGGGGCTTTCTTT
d_call: TRBD1; clone_size: .; j_call: TRBJ1-1; v_call: TRBV6-2/TRBV6-3; cdr3_aa: CASSYSHLGQGNTEAFF; cdr3_nt: TGTGCCAGCAGTTACTCCCATCTGGGACAGGGGAACACTGAAGCTTTCTTT
d_call: .; clone_size: .; j_call: TRBJ1-6; v_call: TRBV7-3; cdr3_aa: CASSLDGGWGSPLHF; cdr3_nt: TGTGCCAGCAGCTTAGACGGGGGATGGGGTTCACCCCTCCACTTT
d_call: TRBD2; clone_size: .; j_call: TRBJ2-7; v_call: TRBV5-6; cdr3_aa: CASSISLAAPAVEQYF; cdr3_nt: TGTGCCAGCAGCATTAGCCTAGCGGCGCCGGCGGTCGAGCAGTACTTC
d_call: .; clone_size: once; j_call: TRBJ2-7; v_call: TRBV10-3; cdr3_aa: CAISESLRDNYEQYF; cdr3_nt: TGTGCCATCAGTGAGTCTCTACGGGATAACTACGAGCAGTACTTC
d_call: TRBD1; clone_size: .; j_call: TRBJ1-5; v_call: TRBV23-1; cdr3_aa: CASSQTGGRDQPQHF; cdr3_nt: TGCGCCAGCAGCCAAACAGGGGGCCGAGATCAGCCCCAGCATTTT
d_call: .; clone_size: few; j_call: TRBJ1-2; v_call: TRBV12-3/TRBV12-4; cdr3_aa: CASTSGRNYGYTF; cdr3_nt: TGTGCCAGCACCAGCGGGAGGAACTATGGCTACACCTTC
d_call: TRBD1; clone_size: once; j_call: TRBJ2-7; v_call: TRBV10-3; cdr3_aa: CAISAGQGERGREQYF; cdr3_nt: TGTGCCATCAGCGCGGGACAGGGGGAACGAGGGCGGGAGCAGTACTTC
d_call: .; clone_size: .; j_call: TRBJ1-2; v_call: TRBV11-3; cdr3_aa: CASSGLLEGYTF; cdr3_nt: TGTGCCAGCAGTGGGCTTCTCGAGGGCTACACCTTC
d_call: TRBD1; clone_size: .; j_call: TRBJ1-1; v_call: TRBV7-2; cdr3_aa: CASSLQGARGTEAFF; cdr3_nt: TGTGCCAGCAGCTTACAGGGGGCTCGGGGCACTGAAGCTTTCTTT
d_call: .; clone_size: .; j_call: TRBJ1-2; v_call: TRBV5-1; cdr3_aa: CASSFSGEGYGYTF; cdr3_nt: TGCGCCAGCAGCTTTAGCGGGGAGGGCTATGGCTACACCTTC
d_call: .; clone_size: .; j_call: TRBJ1-5; v_call: TRBV6-6; cdr3_aa: CASSYGQGINQPQHF; cdr3_nt: TGTGCCAGCAGTTACGGCCAGGGTATCAATCAGCCCCAGCATTTT
d_call: .; clone_size: once; j_call: TRBJ1-2; v_call: TRBV6-1; cdr3_aa: CASSEALLRSYTF; cdr3_nt: TGTGCCAGCAGTGAAGCGCTCTTGAGGAGCTACACCTTC
d_call: .; clone_size: .; j_call: TRBJ1-2; v_call: TRBV15; cdr3_aa: CATSRIRNYGYTF; cdr3_nt: TGTGCCACCAGCAGAATCAGGAACTATGGCTACACCTTC
d_call: .; clone_size: .; j_call: TRBJ1-1; v_call: TRBV7-3; cdr3_aa: CASSATGRGPGTEAFF; cdr3_nt: TGTGCCAGCAGCGCCACGGGGCGGGGGCCTGGTACTGAAGCTTTCTTT
d_call: .; clone_size: .; j_call: TRBJ1-5; v_call: TRBV2; cdr3_aa: CASSPPGADSNQPQHF; cdr3_nt: TGTGCCAGCAGTCCCCCGGGAGCGGATAGCAATCAGCCCCAGCATTTT
d_call: .; clone_size: .; j_call: TRBJ1-3; v_call: TRBV30; cdr3_aa: CAWSVRGSGNTIYF; cdr3_nt: TGTGCCTGGAGTGTCAGGGGCTCTGGAAACACCATATATTTT
d_call: .; clone_size: once; j_call: TRBJ1-2; v_call: TRBV28; cdr3_aa: CASTWTPNYGYTF; cdr3_nt: TGTGCCAGCACCTGGACACCTAACTATGGCTACACCTTC
d_call: .; clone_size: .; j_call: TRBJ1-1; v_call: TRBV5-1; cdr3_aa: CASSRAQEGYTEAFF; cdr3_nt: TGCGCCAGCAGCCGGGCCCAGGAGGGTTACACTGAAGCTTTCTTT
d_call: TRBD2; clone_size: once; j_call: TRBJ2-7; v_call: TRBV28; cdr3_aa: CASSLGRGGPTYEQYF; cdr3_nt: TGTGCCAGCAGTTTGGGGCGGGGGGGACCTACCTACGAGCAGTACTTC
d_call: .; clone_size: .; j_call: TRBJ2-1; v_call: TRBV19; cdr3_aa: CASSIGTVSYNEQFF; cdr3_nt: TGTGCCAGTAGTATAGGGACAGTTAGCTACAATGAGCAGTTCTTC
d_call: .; clone_size: .; j_call: TRBJ1-2; v_call: TRBV19; cdr3_aa: CASSIGGLGYTF; cdr3_nt: TGTGCCAGTAGTATAGGAGGTCTTGGCTACACCTTC
d_call: TRBD1; clone_size: few; j_call: TRBJ1-4; v_call: TRBV27; cdr3_aa: CASCRDRGLNEKLFF; cdr3_nt: TGTGCCAGCTGTAGGGACAGGGGACTTAATGAAAAACTGTTTTTT
d_call: .; clone_size: .; j_call: TRBJ2-5; v_call: TRBV21-1; cdr3_aa: CASSKGEQGALETQYF; cdr3_nt: TGTGCCAGCAGCAAAGGGGAACAGGGGGCGTTGGAGACCCAGTACTTC
d_call: .; clone_size: .; j_call: TRBJ1-2; v_call: TRBV3-1/TRBV3-2; cdr3_aa: CASSQDARWDGYTF; cdr3_nt: TGTGCCAGCAGCCAAGATGCCAGGTGGGATGGCTACACCTTC
d_call: TRBD1; clone_size: many; j_call: TRBJ1-2; v_call: TRBV27; cdr3_aa: CASGTGFAGYTF; cdr3_nt: TGTGCCAGCGGGACAGGGTTTGCTGGCTACACCTTC
d_call: .; clone_size: .; j_call: TRBJ1-6; v_call: TRBV19; cdr3_aa: CASSTLLGEGSPLHF; cdr3_nt: TGTGCCAGTAGTACACTGCTAGGGGAAGGTTCACCCCTCCACTTT
d_call: TRBD1; clone_size: .; j_call: TRBJ2-7; v_call: TRBV5-4; cdr3_aa: CASSPDRGNYEQYF; cdr3_nt: TGTGCCAGCAGCCCCGACAGGGGCAACTACGAGCAGTACTTC
d_call: TRBD1; clone_size: .; j_call: TRBJ1-4; v_call: TRBV6-2/TRBV6-3; cdr3_aa: CASSDTGDPSNEKLFF; cdr3_nt: TGTGCCAGCAGCGATACAGGGGACCCCAGCAATGAAAAACTGTTTTTT
d_call: .; clone_size: .; j_call: TRBJ1-1; v_call: TRBV7-8; cdr3_aa: CASSLQGGVGNTEAFF; cdr3_nt: TGTGCCAGCAGCTTACAAGGTGGAGTGGGGAACACTGAAGCTTTCTTT
d_call: TRBD1; clone_size: .; j_call: TRBJ1-4; v_call: TRBV30; cdr3_aa: CAWSPKTGGNEKLFF; cdr3_nt: TGTGCCTGGAGTCCGAAGACAGGGGGTAATGAAAAACTGTTTTTT